The 20 T cell receptor beta chains presented below share a single source sample, sequenced in a study of blood T cells in healthy people across ages. PCR was performed a second time for roughly 6 to 12 cycles using a sample-barcoded 5' primer and a J-beta primer mix. TCRdb ran MiXCR on the 5' RACE reads and lists one entry per CDR3 protein. The sample records 550,000 to 800,000 distinct CDR3 sequences, around a fifth being singletons. The material sequenced was blood. These receptors were taken from a man in his 70s in good health.

This chain links TRBV20-1 with TRBJ2-3, with 13 bases matching TRBD2. The CDR3 has 15 amino acids. Germline CDR1 is DFQATT and CDR2 is SNEGSKA (reference sequence). The trim removed 5 bases at V and 2 bases at J, leaving 4 bases unmatched. The CDR3 region is CSAPGLAGATDTQYF. The CDR3 coding sequence is TGCAGTGCTCCTGGACTAGCGGGGGCCACAGATACGCAGTATTTT.

This clonotype has a single count. A read error is likely here: a far larger clone is one base away. This rearrangement joins TRBV12-3 or TRBV12-4 to TRBJ2-5; 7 positions match TRBD1. CDR3 length: 14 amino acids. CDR3 protein: CASSLATGKETQHF. The CDR3 DNA follows: TGTGCCAGCAGTTTGGCGACAGGGAAAGAGACCCAGCACTTC.

The rearrangement links TRBV28 to TRBJ1-6, with D hard to call. CDR1 and CDR2 from the germline V gene are MDHEN and SYDVKM. Between the trimmed V and J ends, which lost 5 bases and 12 bases, there was a span of 11 bases. The CDR3 covers 12 residues. As DNA, the CDR3 is TGTGCCAGCAGTGGACCAGATATACCCCTCCACTTT. It yields the protein CASSGPDIPLHF.

The rearrangement uses TRBV10-2 and TRBJ2-1, with 13 bases fitting TRBD2. The CDR3 has 15 residues. V was clipped by 6 bases and J by 8 bases; unmatched bases: 7. Germline V gene lookup returns CDR1 WSHSY and CDR2 SAAADI. The CDR3 DNA follows: TGCGCCAGCAGATGGACTAGCGGGAGTCCTTATGAGCAGTTCTTC. It yields the protein CASRWTSGSPYEQFF.

This clonotype was picked up many times. The genes are TRBV7-9 and TRBJ2-5; D call uncertain. The V end lost 2 bases, the J end lost 1 base, and 17 bases lay between the germline ends. Germline V gene lookup returns CDR1 SEHNR and CDR2 FQNEAQ (reference sequence). This CDR3 has 17 residues. CDR3 residues: CASSLIYVTTRQETQYF. The CDR3 DNA reads TGTGCCAGCAGCTTAATTTACGTGACAACCCGCCAAGAGACCCAGTACTTC.

This clonotype appeared many times. The chain joins TRBV28 to TRBJ2-3; D possibly corresponds to TRBD2 (6 bases). V was clipped by 1 base and J by 4 bases, with 9 bases between them. The CDR3 is made up of 14 amino acids. Per germline, CDR1 MDHEN and CDR2 SYDVKM. CDR3 nucleotides: TGTGCCAGCAGTTTATCCGGGGAGGCAGATACGCAGTATTTT. Translation gives CASSLSGEADTQYF.

Comment on this clonotype: The conserved phenylalanine or tryptophan normally closing the CDR3 is absent here, so this likely arose from a read error. The rearrangement links TRBV27 to TRBJ1-4; 8 nucleotides match TRBD1. Germline lookup yields CDR1 MNHEY and CDR2 SMNVEV (reference sequence). Unmatched junction bases numbered 9, after V lost 6 bases and J lost 0 bases. The CDR3 consists of 17 residues. In DNA, the CDR3 is TGTGCCAGCAGACCCGGACAGGGAGTTTCAACTAATGAAAAACTGTTTTCT. It codes for CASRPGQGVSTNEKLFS.

This clonotype was detected only a few times. This sequence joins TRBV12-3 or TRBV12-4 and TRBJ2-1, with no clear D. The last part of the DNA fits TRBJ2-7 better; the J call may be wrong. The CDR3 is 13 amino acids. The CDR3 loop is CASSLVSRGEQYF. Written as DNA, the CDR3 is TGTGCCAGCAGTTTAGTAAGTCGCGGCGAGCAGTACTTC.

This clonotype was observed a few times. The chain links TRBV5-1 to TRBJ2-5, with 9 bases lining up with TRBD1. V lost 4 bases to trimming and J lost 4 bases; unmatched junction nucleotides: 8. The CDR3 is made up of 15 amino acids. Germline V gives CDR1 SGHRS, CDR2 YFSETQ. CDR3 DNA sequence: TGCGCCAGCAGCCTCCGGGACAGGGCCCCAGAGACCCAGTACTTC. Translated: CASSLRDRAPETQYF.

This chain connects TRBV14 to TRBJ1-1; a possible D gene is TRBD1 (6 bases). V was pared by 2 bases and J by 4 bases, with 14 bases between. The CDR3 contains 15 residues. Germline CDR1 is SGHDN and CDR2 is FVKESK. The CDR3 loop reads CASSQSQGWSTEAFF. CDR3 bases: TGTGCCAGCAGCCAAAGTCAGGGGTGGAGCACTGAAGCTTTCTTT.

The chain carries TRBV12-3 or TRBV12-4 and TRBJ1-6; D not resolved. Trimming cost V 7 bases and J 7 bases, with 11 bases left between them. The CDR3 covers 13 residues. Here the CDR3 reads CASTQGKNSPLHF. CDR3 sequence (DNA): TGTGCCAGCACCCAAGGGAAGAATTCACCCCTCCACTTT.

The chain combines TRBV10-2 with TRBJ2-5; 7 bases line up with TRBD1. The tail of the sequence fits TRBJ2-7 better, so the J call may be wrong. Germline V gene lookup returns CDR1 WSHSY and CDR2 SAAADI. The CDR3 is made up of 15 amino acids. CDR3 bases: TGCGCCAGCAGTGAGCGCACAGGGGCGAACTACGAGCAGTACTTC. Encoded protein: CASSERTGANYEQYF.

The chain links TRBV27 to TRBJ2-5; TRBD1 matches 7 bases. The end of the DNA is better explained by TRBJ2-7, so the J call may be wrong. The CDR3 covers 15 residues. The germline V gene encodes CDR1 MNHEY and CDR2 SMNVEV (reference sequence). CDR3 in DNA: TGTGCCAGCAGTGCTCCAGGGGGAGTCACCTACGAGCAGTACTTC. It yields the protein CASSAPGGVTYEQYF.

The V call is TRBV28, the J call TRBJ2-7; 10 nucleotides agree with TRBD2. V was clipped by 5 bases and J by 3 bases; unmatched bases: 10. CDR3 length equals 16 residues. Germline values: CDR1 MDHEN, CDR2 SYDVKM. Written as DNA, the CDR3 is TGTGCCAGCAGTCCAAGTGGACTAGCGGAGATCTACGAGCAGTACTTC. This sequence encodes CASSPSGLAEIYEQYF.

This chain links TRBV4-1 with TRBJ1-2, with D perhaps TRBD1 (5 bases). This CDR3 spans 16 amino acids. V was pared by 1 base and J by 4 bases, with 16 bases between. Germline V gene lookup returns CDR1 MGHRA and CDR2 YSYEKL. As DNA, the CDR3 is TGCGCCAGCAGCCAAGGTGGTGGGGCCACGCGCTATGGCTACACCTTC. It codes for CASSQGGGATRYGYTF.

The chain uses TRBV3-1 and TRBJ1-5; D remains ambiguous. Between the trimmed V and J ends, which lost 5 bases and 2 bases, there was a span of 16 bases. CDR3 size: 16 residues. Germline CDR1 is LGHDT and CDR2 is YNNKEL (reference sequence). The CDR3 DNA is TGTGCCAGCAGCGCCCGCTCGGGTCGGGGCAATCAGCCCCAGCATTTT. It is translated as CASSARSGRGNQPQHF.

The sample holds many counts of this clonotype. The gene calls are TRBV7-9 and TRBJ2-1; tentative D call: TRBD1 (6 bases). V shed 4 bases and J shed 6 bases, with 16 bases lying between them. Germline loops: CDR1 SEHNR, CDR2 FQNEAQ (reference sequence). CDR3 length equals 15 residues. The CDR3 loop is CASSSTGTKPNEQFF. The CDR3 nucleotides read TGTGCCAGCAGCTCTACCGGGACAAAGCCCAATGAGCAGTTCTTC.

The chain is built from TRBV7-2 and TRBJ1-1; D is undetermined. Germline assignment: CDR1 SGHTA and CDR2 FQGNSA. The CDR3 length is 17 residues. V lost 0 bases to trimming and J lost 5 bases, with 19 bases between them. The CDR3 protein is CASSLALDPSFRTEAFF. The CDR3 nucleotides are TGTGCCAGCAGCTTAGCGCTAGATCCTTCCTTCCGAACTGAAGCTTTCTTT.

This clonotype was observed a few times. The rearrangement joins TRBV20-1 to TRBJ1-2; maybe TRBD1 (5 bases). Trimming left V 0 bases short and J 7 bases short, with 12 bases between. This CDR3 has 13 residues. CDR1 is DFQATT, CDR2 SNEGSKA, per germline (reference sequence). CDR3 loop: CSARDSGSLGYTF. The CDR3 DNA is TGCAGTGCTAGAGATTCAGGGTCTCTTGGCTACACCTTC.

The chain uses TRBV9 and TRBJ2-3; D is ambiguous. Germline CDR1 and CDR2: SGDLS and YYNGEE. V gave up 3 bases and J gave up 4 bases, with 18 bases separating them. The CDR3 is 16 residues long. The CDR3 DNA is TGTGCCAGCAGCGCCACCCTGTTTCGCGAGGCAGATACGCAGTATTTT. Its protein product is CASSATLFREADTQYF.